The TCR beta chain described here comes from a study of blood T cell repertoires in COVID-19. The wider study: PBMCs, B-cell-depleted T cells, or T cells were the source of the cDNA or gDNA that made up the material.

In Seattle, patients joined the study during active infection and were tracked longitudinally. This clone was seen a handful of times. Sequencing used immunoSEQ multiplex PCR; TCRdb keeps in-frame clones, though not all of them. The sample lists fewer than 200,000 clones; 70% to 85% were seen once. Germline loops: CDR1 SGHRS, CDR2 YFSETQ. V lost 0 bases, J lost 3 bases, and 5 bases lay in between. The CDR3 is made up of 13 amino acids. The source of this sequence is a woman between 40 and 50 years old with COVID-19, enrolled during active disease. The sample consisted of peripheral blood. V gene TRBV5-1 combines with J gene TRBJ2-3; D possibly corresponds to TRBD1 (5 bases). The CDR3 here is CASSLGQTDTQYF. The CDR3 nucleotides are TGCGCCAGCAGCTTGGGACAGACAGATACGCAGTATTTT.